This entry lists 10 T cell receptor beta chains sequenced from one sample in a study of blood T cell repertoires in COVID-19. Only in-frame clones appear in the TCRdb table, and some are missing; sequencing was by immunoSEQ multiplex PCR. The sample contains under 150,000 clones, under 95% of which appear only once. Sequenced: peripheral blood. Source of these receptors: a man in his sixties with COVID-19, enrolled during active disease.

The V call is TRBV30, the J call TRBJ1-1, with a tentative D call TRBD1 (5 bases). Germline V CDR1 and CDR2: GTSNPN, SVGIG (reference sequence). The CDR3 extends over 12 amino acids. V lost 0 bases and J lost 8, with 10 bases in between. The CDR3 reads CAWSVWEGEAFF. The CDR3 DNA reads TGTGCCTGGAGTGTATGGGAGGGGGAAGCTTTCTTT.

The chain's CDR3 is CASSNEDTVPANYGYTF. The CDR3 coding sequence is TGTGCCAGCAGCAACGAGGACACGGTACCAGCTAACTATGGCTACACCTTC. V gene TRBV21-1 combines with J gene TRBJ1-2; TRBD1 is taken as the D call from the table, unchecked against the DNA. TRBV21-1 is a documented pseudogene. The CDR3 loop spans 17 amino acids.

This clone occurred a few times. V usage is TRBV7-9 and J usage is TRBJ2-7; possible D gene TRBD2, 6 bases. There are 13 residues in the CDR3. Trimming stripped 3 bases from V and 6 bases from J, with 12 bases between. CDR1 and CDR2 (germline): SEHNR, FQNEAQ (reference sequence). The CDR3 coding sequence is TGTGCCAGCAGCTTGGGGGGTTGGAGCGAGCAGTACTTC. Residues: CASSLGGWSEQYF.

This clone came up once. The chain carries TRBV7-8 and TRBJ2-1; 7 positions match TRBD1. CDR1 and CDR2 from the germline V gene are SGHVS and FQNEAQ. The CDR3 consists of 13 residues. The junction had 7 bases not matched to a gene; V was cut back by 5 bases and J by 9 bases. CDR3: CASSRLQGSEQFF. CDR3 bases: TGTGCCAGCAGCCGATTACAGGGGAGTGAGCAGTTCTTC.

The rearrangement uses TRBV5-4 and TRBJ2-1, with TRBD2 matching 14 bases. This CDR3 region has 18 residues. The V and J ends lost 2 bases and 4 bases, in that order; junction bases with no gene match: 8. The germline CDR1 and CDR2 sequences are SGHNT and YYREEE (reference sequence). The CDR3 bases are TGTGCCAGCAGCTTAGGGCAGACTAGCGGGGGGGGATACAATGAGCAGTTCTTC. It specifies CASSLGQTSGGGYNEQFF.

This chain uses TRBV29-1 with TRBJ2-1; 7 bases align to TRBD1. J gave up 5 bases and V 6 bases, and 7 bases lay outside the gene matches. CDR3 size: 13 residues. Germline V gene lookup returns CDR1 SQVTM and CDR2 ANQGSEA. This CDR3 reads CSVVRDRDNEQFF. CDR3 sequence (DNA): TGCAGCGTAGTTCGGGACAGAGACAATGAGCAGTTCTTC.

V usage is TRBV3-1 (or the pseudogene TRBV3-2) and J usage is TRBJ1-5; the match to TRBD1 covers 7 bases. Germline CDR1 and CDR2: LGHDT and YNNKEL (reference sequence). The CDR3 loop spans 15 amino acids. Trimming at V came to 2 bases and at J to 2 bases, leaving 3 bases not matched to a gene. The CDR3 nucleotides are TGTGCCAGCAGCCAATTAGGGGGCGGCAATCAGCCCCAGCATTTT. It encodes CASSQLGGGNQPQHF.

This chain links TRBV5-1 with TRBJ2-3; 8 nucleotides line up with TRBD2. The CDR3 is 16 amino acids. Germline CDR1 reads SGHRS; CDR2 reads YFSETQ. V lost 5 bases, J lost 0 bases, and 8 bases stayed unmatched. Written as DNA, the CDR3 is TGCGCCAGCAGTCCCGGGGGGGCGGCTAGCACAGATACGCAGTATTTT. It specifies CASSPGGAASTDTQYF.

This sequence joins TRBV19 and TRBJ1-2; possibly TRBD1 for D (6 bases). V was shortened by 3 bases and J by 2 bases, with 13 bases between the two germline ends. The CDR3 runs 15 residues. Germline values: CDR1 LNHDA, CDR2 SQIVND (reference sequence). This CDR3 is CASSMGAWKNYGYTF. DNA for the CDR3: TGTGCCAGTAGTATGGGGGCCTGGAAAAACTATGGCTACACCTTC. Drawing the rest from reference TRBV19 and TRBJ1-2, the complete variable domain is DGGITQSPKYLFRKEGQNVTLSCEQNLNHDAMYWYRQDPGQGLRLIYYSQIVNDFQKGDIAEGYSVSREKKESFPLTVTSAQKNPTAFYLCASSMGAWKNYGYTFGSGTRLTVV.

This clone showed up just a few times. The chain joins TRBV27 to TRBJ1-5; D is possibly TRBD1 (5 bases). V lost 6 bases, J lost 0 bases, and 12 bases lay in between. The V gene's germline CDR1 is MNHEY and CDR2 SMNVEV (reference sequence). The CDR3 has 15 amino acids. CDR3 sequence (DNA): TGTGCCAGCAGGGGAGGGACTCTTAGCAATCAGCCCCAGCATTTT. It codes for CASRGGTLSNQPQHF.